This T cell receptor (beta chain) was captured by sequencing in a study of blood T cells in healthy people across ages. To note about this clonotype: Its antigen is not identified.

PCR was performed a second time for about 7 to 11 cycles using a sample-barcoded 5' primer and a J-beta primer mix. TCRdb re-called the 5' RACE reads with MiXCR, one entry per CDR3 protein. The repertoire has fewer than 800,000 distinct CDR3 sequences, 49% of them found once; the top ten carry under 35%. Healthy Russian Caucasian donors spanned ages about 6 to 100 years. Samples each had at least 5 micrograms of total RNA extracted. Per germline, CDR1 SNHLY and CDR2 FYNNEI. CDR3 length equals 14 residues. V was pared by 4 bases and J by 5 bases, with 5 bases of the junction left unmatched. Study observations and caveats: Correlation between TCR beta diversity and naive T cell percentage was strong. Fewer expanded clones and more diversity marked long-lived versus aged donors.

V is TRBV2 and J is TRBJ1-5; 7 bases map to TRBD1. The sequencing sample was made of blood. The clonotype was recovered from a woman aged 55-70 years in good health. CDR3 DNA: TGTGCCAGCAGTGGCGACAGGGTGGATCAGCCCCAGCATTTT. Its translation is CASSGDRVDQPQHF.